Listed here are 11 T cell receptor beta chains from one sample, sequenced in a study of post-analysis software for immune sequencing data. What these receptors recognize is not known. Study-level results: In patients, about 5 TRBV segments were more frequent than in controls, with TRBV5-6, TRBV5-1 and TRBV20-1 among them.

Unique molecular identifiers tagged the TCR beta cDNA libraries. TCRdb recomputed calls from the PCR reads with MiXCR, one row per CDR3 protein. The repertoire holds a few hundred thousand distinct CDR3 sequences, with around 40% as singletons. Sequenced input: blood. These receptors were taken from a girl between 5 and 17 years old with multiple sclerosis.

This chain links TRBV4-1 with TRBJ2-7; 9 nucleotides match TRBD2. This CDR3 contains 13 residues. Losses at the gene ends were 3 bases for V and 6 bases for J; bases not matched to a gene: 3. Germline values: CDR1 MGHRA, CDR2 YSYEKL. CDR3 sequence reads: CASSQISGGEQYF. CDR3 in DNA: TGCGCCAGCAGCCAGATTAGCGGGGGCGAGCAGTACTTC.

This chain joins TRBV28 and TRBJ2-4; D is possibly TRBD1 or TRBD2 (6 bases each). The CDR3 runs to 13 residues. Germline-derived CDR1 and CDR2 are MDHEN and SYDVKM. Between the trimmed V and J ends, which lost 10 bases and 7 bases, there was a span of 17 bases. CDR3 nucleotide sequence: TGTGCCACCCTTAACGGGGGCTATAACATTCAGTACTTC. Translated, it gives CATLNGGYNIQYF.

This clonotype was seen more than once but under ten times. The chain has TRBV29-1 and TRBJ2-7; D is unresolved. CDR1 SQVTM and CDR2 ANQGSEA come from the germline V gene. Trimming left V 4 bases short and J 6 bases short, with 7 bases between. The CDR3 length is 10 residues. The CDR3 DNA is TGCAGCGTTGGAGCCGGCGAGCAGTACTTC. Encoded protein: CSVGAGEQYF.

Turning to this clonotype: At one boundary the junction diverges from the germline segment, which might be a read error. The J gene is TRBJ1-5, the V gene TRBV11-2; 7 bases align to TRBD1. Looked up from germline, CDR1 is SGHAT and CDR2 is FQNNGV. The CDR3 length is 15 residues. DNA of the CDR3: TGTGCCCGCAGCTTAGACAGGGTGAGCAATCAGCCCCAGCATTTT. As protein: CARSLDRVSNQPQHF. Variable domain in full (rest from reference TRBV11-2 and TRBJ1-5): EAGVAQSPRYKIIEKRQSVAFWCNPISGHATLYWYQQILGQGPKLLIQFQNNGVVDDSQLPKDRFSAERLKGVDSTLKIQPAKLEDSAVYLCARSLDRVSNQPQHFGDGTRLSIL.

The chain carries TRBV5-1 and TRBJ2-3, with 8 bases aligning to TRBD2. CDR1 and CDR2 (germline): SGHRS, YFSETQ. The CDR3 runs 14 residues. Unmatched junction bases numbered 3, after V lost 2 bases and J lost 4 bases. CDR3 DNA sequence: TGCGCCAGCAGCTTAGCGGGAGCACCAGATACGCAGTATTTT. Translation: CASSLAGAPDTQYF.

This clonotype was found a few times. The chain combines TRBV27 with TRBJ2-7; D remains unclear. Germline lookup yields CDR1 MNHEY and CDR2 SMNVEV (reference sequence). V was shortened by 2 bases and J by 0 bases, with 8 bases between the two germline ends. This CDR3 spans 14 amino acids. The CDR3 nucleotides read TGTGCCAGCAGTTTAATTCAGAGCTCCTACGAGCAGTACTTC. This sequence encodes CASSLIQSSYEQYF.

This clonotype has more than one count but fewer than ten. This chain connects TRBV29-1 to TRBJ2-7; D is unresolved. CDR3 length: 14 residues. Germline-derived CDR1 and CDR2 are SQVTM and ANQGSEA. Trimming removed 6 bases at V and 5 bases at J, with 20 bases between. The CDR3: CSVPSEFGRDEQYF. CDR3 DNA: TGCAGCGTCCCGTCCGAGTTTGGAAGGGACGAGCAGTACTTC.

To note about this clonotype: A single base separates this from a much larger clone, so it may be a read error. The CDR3 protein is CACSLGWGTSSYNEQFF. The CDR3 DNA follows: TGTGCCTGCAGCTTGGGGTGGGGGACTAGCTCCTACAATGAGCAGTTCTTC. This sequence joins TRBV5-6 and TRBJ2-1, with 8 bases identical to TRBD2. The CDR3 consists of 17 residues. Germline V gene lookup returns CDR1 SGHDT and CDR2 YYEEEE.

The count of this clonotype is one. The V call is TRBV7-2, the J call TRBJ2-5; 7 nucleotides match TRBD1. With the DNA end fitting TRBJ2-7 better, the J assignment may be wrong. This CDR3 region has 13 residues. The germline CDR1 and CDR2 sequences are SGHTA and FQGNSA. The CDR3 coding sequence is TGTGCCAGCAGCACGTACAGGGGCTACGAGCAGTACTTC. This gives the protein CASSTYRGYEQYF.

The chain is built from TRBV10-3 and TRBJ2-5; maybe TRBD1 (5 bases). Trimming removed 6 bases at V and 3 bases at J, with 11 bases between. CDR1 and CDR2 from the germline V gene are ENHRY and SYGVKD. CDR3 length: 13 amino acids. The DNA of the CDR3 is TGTGCCATCAGACAGGAACCAGAAGAGACCCAGTACTTC. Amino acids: CAIRQEPEETQYF.

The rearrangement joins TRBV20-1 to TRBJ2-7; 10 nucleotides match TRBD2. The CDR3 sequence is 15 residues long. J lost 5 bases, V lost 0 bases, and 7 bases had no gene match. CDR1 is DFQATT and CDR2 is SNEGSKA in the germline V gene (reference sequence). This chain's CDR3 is CSARDASGRADEQYF. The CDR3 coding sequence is TGCAGTGCTAGAGACGCAAGCGGGAGGGCCGACGAGCAGTACTTC.